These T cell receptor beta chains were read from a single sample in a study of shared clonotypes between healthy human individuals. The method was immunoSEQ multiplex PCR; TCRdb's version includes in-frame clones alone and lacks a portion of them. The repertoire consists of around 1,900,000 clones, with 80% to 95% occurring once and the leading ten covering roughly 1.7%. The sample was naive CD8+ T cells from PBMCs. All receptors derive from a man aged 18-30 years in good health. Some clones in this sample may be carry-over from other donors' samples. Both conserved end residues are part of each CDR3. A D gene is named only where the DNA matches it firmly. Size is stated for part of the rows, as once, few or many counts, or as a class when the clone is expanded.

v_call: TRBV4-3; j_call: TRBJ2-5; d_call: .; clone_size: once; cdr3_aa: CASSHEPFRGAWETQYF; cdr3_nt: TGCGCCAGCAGCCACGAACCTTTTCGCGGGGCGTGGGAGACCCAGTACTTC
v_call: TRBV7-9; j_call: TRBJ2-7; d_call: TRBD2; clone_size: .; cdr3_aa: CASSQSAGDTYEQYF; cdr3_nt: TGTGCCAGCAGCCAGTCAGCGGGAGACACCTACGAGCAGTACTTC
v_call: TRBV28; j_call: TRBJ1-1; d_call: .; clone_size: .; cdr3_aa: CASSQTDRFEAFF; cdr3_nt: TGTGCCAGCAGTCAAACGGACCGATTTGAAGCTTTCTTT
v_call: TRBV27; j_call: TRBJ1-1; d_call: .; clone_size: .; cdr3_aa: CASSLGGAGTEAFF; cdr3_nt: TGTGCCAGCAGTTTAGGGGGGGCGGGCACTGAAGCTTTCTTT
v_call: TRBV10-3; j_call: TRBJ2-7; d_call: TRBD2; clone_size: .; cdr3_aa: CAIRNSSGGTYEQYF; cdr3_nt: TGTGCCATCAGGAATTCTAGCGGGGGGACCTACGAGCAGTACTTC
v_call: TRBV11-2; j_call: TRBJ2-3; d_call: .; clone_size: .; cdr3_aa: CASSLDLRAVGTDTQYF; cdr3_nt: TGTGCCAGCAGCTTAGATCTGCGGGCGGTTGGCACAGATACGCAGTATTTT
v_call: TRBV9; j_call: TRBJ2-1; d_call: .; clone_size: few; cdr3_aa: CASSVDDYISYNEQFF; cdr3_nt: TGTGCCAGCAGCGTCGACGACTACATCTCCTACAATGAGCAGTTCTTC
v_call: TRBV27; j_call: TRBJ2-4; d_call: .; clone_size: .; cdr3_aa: CASSTSLAWSDKNIQYF; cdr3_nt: TGTGCCAGCAGTACCTCTCTAGCCTGGTCGGACAAAAACATTCAGTACTTC
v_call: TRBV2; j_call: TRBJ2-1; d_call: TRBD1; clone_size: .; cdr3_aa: CALARRGQGRSNEQFF; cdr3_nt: TGTGCCCTCGCCCGAAGGGGACAGGGAAGGAGCAATGAGCAGTTCTTC
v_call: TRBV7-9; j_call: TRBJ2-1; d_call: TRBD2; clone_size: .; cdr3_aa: CASSSGTSGNNEQFF; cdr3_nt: TGTGCCAGCAGCTCCGGGACTAGCGGGAACAATGAGCAGTTCTTC
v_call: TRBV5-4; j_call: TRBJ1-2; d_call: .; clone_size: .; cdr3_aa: CASSLRSNYGYTF; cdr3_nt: TGTGCCAGCAGCTTGAGGAGTAACTATGGCTACACCTTC
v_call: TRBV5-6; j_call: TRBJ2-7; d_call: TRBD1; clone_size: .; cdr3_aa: CASSRGTGTADEQYF; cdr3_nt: TGTGCCAGCAGCAGAGGGACAGGGACCGCGGACGAGCAGTACTTC
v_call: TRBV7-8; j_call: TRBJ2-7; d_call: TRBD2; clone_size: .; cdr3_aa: CASSFQGGRLTYEQYF; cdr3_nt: TGTGCCAGCAGCTTTCAGGGCGGGAGGCTAACCTACGAGCAGTACTTC
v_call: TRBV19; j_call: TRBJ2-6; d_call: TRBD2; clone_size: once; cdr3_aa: CASRPSPGGPGPEANVLTF; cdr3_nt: TGTGCCAGTAGACCGAGCCCGGGAGGGCCCGGACCTGAGGCCAACGTCCTGACTTTC
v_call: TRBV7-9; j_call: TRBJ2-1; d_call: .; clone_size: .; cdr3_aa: CASSLETGGSYNEQFF; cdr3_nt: TGTGCCAGCAGCTTAGAAACCGGGGGCTCCTACAATGAGCAGTTCTTC
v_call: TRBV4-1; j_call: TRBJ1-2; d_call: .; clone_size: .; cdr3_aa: CASSQVGPISAYGYTF; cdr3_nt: TGCGCCAGCAGCCAAGTCGGGCCAATCAGCGCCTATGGCTACACCTTC
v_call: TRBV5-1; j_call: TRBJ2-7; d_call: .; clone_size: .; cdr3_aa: CASSGGLSYEQYF; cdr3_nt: TGCGCCAGCAGCGGGGGGCTCTCCTACGAGCAGTACTTC
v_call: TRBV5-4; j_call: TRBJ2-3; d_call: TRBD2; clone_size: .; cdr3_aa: CASSFAGGPDTQYF; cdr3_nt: TGTGCCAGCAGTTTCGCGGGAGGGCCGGATACGCAGTATTTT
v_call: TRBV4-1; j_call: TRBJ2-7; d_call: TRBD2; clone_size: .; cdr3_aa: CASSQRLGTRVYEQYF; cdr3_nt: TGCGCCAGCAGCCAACGCCTCGGGACTAGAGTATACGAGCAGTACTTC
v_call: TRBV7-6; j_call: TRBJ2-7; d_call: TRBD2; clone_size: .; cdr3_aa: CASSLAGTRELADSYEQYF; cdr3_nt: TGTGCCAGCAGCTTAGCGGGGACTAGGGAATTAGCGGATTCCTACGAGCAGTACTTC
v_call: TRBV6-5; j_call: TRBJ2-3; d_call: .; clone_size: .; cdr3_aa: CASSFGSDF; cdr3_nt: TGTGCCAGCAGTTTTGGATCGGATTTT
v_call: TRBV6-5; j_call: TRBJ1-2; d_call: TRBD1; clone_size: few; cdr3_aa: CASSITGENYGYTF; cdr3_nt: TGTGCCAGCAGTATCACAGGGGAAAACTATGGCTACACCTTC
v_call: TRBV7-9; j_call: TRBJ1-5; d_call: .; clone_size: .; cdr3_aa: CASSLERQPQHF; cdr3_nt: TGTGCCAGCAGCTTAGAACGCCAGCCCCAGCATTTT
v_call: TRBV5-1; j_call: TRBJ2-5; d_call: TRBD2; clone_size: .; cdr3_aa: CASSPGLAGETQYF; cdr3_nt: TGCGCCAGCAGCCCGGGACTAGCGGGAGAGACCCAGTACTTC
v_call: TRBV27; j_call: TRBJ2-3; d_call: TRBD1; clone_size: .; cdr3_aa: CASSHGQGMADTQYF; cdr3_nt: TGTGCCAGCAGCCACGGACAGGGTATGGCAGATACGCAGTATTTT
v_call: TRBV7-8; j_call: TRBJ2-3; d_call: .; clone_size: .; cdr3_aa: CASSRLLGLTDTQYF; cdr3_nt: TGTGCCAGCAGCCGGCTTCTGGGGCTCACAGATACGCAGTATTTT
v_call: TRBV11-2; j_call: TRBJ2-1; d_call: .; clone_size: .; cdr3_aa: CASSPEVGGYNEQFF; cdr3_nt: TGTGCCAGCAGCCCCGAAGTAGGAGGGTACAATGAGCAGTTCTTC
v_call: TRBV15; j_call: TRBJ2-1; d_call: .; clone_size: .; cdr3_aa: CATSRAGVEQFF; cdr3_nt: TGTGCCACCAGCAGAGCGGGGGTTGAGCAGTTCTTC
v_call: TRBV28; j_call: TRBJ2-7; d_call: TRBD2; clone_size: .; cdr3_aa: CASSPLAGVNEQYF; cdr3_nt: TGTGCCAGCAGTCCTCTAGCGGGAGTTAATGAGCAGTACTTC
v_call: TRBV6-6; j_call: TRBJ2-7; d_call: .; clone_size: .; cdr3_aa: CASSSRSPTYEQYF; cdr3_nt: TGTGCCAGCAGTTCCAGGAGCCCGACCTACGAGCAGTACTTC
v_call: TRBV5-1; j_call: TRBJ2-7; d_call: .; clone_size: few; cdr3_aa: CASSPSYEQYF; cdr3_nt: TGCGCCAGCAGCCCCTCCTACGAGCAGTACTTC
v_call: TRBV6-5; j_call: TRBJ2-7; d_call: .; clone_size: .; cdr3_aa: CASSVAQGYEQYF; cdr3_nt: TGTGCCAGCAGCGTGGCTCAGGGCTACGAGCAGTACTTC
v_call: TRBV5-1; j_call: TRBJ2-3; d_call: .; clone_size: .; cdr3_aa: CASSLLGGDTQYF; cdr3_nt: TGCGCCAGCAGCCTACTAGGAGGAGATACGCAGTATTTT
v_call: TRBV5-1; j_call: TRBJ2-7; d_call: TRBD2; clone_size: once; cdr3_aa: CASSLSGREKFDEQYF; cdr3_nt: TGCGCCAGCAGCTTGTCGGGGCGGGAGAAGTTTGACGAGCAGTACTTC
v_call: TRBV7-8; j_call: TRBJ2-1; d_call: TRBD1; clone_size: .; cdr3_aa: CASSLARGSSNEQFF; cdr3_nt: TGTGCCAGCAGCTTAGCCAGGGGGAGTTCGAATGAGCAGTTCTTC
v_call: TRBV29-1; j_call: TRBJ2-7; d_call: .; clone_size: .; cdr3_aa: CSVDVGGYEQYF; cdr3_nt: TGCAGCGTTGATGTTGGGGGCTACGAGCAGTACTTC
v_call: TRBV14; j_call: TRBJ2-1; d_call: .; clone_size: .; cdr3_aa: CASSQERDALAYNEQFF; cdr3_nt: TGTGCCAGCAGCCAAGAGAGGGACGCGCTAGCCTACAATGAGCAGTTCTTC
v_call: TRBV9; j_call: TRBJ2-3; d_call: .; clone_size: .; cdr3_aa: CASSVKRWGTDTQYF; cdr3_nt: TGTGCCAGCAGCGTCAAGCGGTGGGGCACAGATACGCAGTATTTT
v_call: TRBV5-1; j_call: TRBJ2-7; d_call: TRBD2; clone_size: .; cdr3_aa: CASSGGTSSIYEQYF; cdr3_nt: TGCGCCAGCAGCGGCGGGACTAGTAGTATCTACGAGCAGTACTTC
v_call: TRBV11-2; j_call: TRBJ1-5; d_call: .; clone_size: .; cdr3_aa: CASSLEGGPFSPQHF; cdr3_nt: TGTGCCAGCAGCTTAGAGGGAGGTCCGTTTTCGCCCCAGCATTTT
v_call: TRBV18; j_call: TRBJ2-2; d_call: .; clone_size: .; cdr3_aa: CASSPGRENTGELFF; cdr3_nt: TGTGCCAGCTCACCCGGACGGGAAAACACCGGGGAGCTGTTTTTT
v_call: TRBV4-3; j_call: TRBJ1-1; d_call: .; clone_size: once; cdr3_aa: CASSPGTGNTEAFF; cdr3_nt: TGCGCCAGCAGCCCTGGGACGGGGAACACTGAAGCTTTCTTT
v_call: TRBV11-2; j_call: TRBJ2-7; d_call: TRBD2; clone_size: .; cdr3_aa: CASSLYGGYEQYF; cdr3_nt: TGTGCCAGCAGCTTATACGGGGGGTACGAGCAGTACTTC
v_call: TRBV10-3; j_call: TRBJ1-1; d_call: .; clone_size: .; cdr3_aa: CAISSGQSLNTEAFF; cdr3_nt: TGTGCCATCAGTTCCGGACAGAGTTTGAACACTGAAGCTTTCTTT
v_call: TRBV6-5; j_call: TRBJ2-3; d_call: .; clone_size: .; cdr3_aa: CASSYSIPRVDTQYF; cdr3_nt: TGTGCCAGCAGTTACTCGATCCCACGGGTAGATACGCAGTATTTT
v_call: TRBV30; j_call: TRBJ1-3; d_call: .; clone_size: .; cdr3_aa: CAWGPTIPVSSGNTIYF; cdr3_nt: TGTGCCTGGGGACCCACGATCCCGGTGAGCTCTGGAAACACCATATATTTT
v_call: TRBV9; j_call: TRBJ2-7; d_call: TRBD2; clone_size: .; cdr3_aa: CASSVGLAGGYEQYF; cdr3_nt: TGTGCCAGCAGCGTCGGACTAGCGGGAGGCTACGAGCAGTACTTC
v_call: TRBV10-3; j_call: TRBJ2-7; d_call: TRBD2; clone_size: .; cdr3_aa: CAISEPFGGGYEQYF; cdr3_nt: TGTGCCATCAGTGAGCCCTTCGGGGGGGGCTACGAGCAGTACTTC
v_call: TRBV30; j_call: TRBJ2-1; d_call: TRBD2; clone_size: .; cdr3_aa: CAWNSGGGYFHNEQFF; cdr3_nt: TGTGCCTGGAATTCTGGGGGAGGGTATTTCCACAATGAGCAGTTCTTC
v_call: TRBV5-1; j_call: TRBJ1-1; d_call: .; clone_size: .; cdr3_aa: CASSSNPTGAALNTEAFF; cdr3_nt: TGCGCCAGCAGCTCAAACCCTACTGGCGCGGCCTTGAACACTGAAGCTTTCTTT
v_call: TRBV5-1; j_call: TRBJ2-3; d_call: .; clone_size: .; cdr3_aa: CASSLASEPDTQYF; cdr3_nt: TGCGCCAGCAGCTTGGCTAGCGAACCAGATACGCAGTATTTT
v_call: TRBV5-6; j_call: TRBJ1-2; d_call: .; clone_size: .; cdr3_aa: CASSFQDYGYTF; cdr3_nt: TGTGCCAGCAGCTTTCAAGATTATGGCTACACCTTC